The entry that follows covers one T cell receptor (beta chain) sequence. Sequencing was performed with immunoSEQ multiplex PCR; in TCRdb, only in-frame clones are kept and a portion is missing. The data show a few million clones, around 90% seen once. This sample was taken from a study of shared clonotypes between healthy human individuals. Deletions cut 5 bases from V and 4 bases from J, with 18 bases between. The CDR3 consists of 14 residues. Germline CDR1 SQVTM, CDR2 ANQGSEA. A CD45RA+ naive subset and a CD45RA-negative memory subset were split from CD4+ cells. The V and J genes are TRBV29-1 and TRBJ2-7; tentative D call: TRBD1 (5 bases). The TCR originated in a man in his late teens or twenties in good health. Some clones in this sample may be carry-over from other donors' samples. The source material was naive CD4+ T cells from PBMCs. This sample's subset: CD45RA+ positively selected. CDR3 amino acids: CSVYFLGEFYEQYF. The CDR3 DNA reads as TGCAGCGTTTACTTTTTAGGGGAATTTTACGAGCAGTACTTC.